This entry lists 17 T cell receptor beta chains sequenced from one sample in a study of CD8 T cells in ankylosing spondylitis. TCRdb independently ran MiXCR on the 5' RACE reads; one entry per CDR3 protein. The repertoire includes roughly 220,000 distinct CDR3 sequences, about 10% of them detected once, and 21% sits in the top ten. The sequencing input was blood, either unsorted or a sorted T cell fraction (not recorded which). These receptors were taken from a male donor with ankylosing spondylitis or in good health (not recorded which).

This clonotype was observed at least ten times. V usage is TRBV2 and J usage is TRBJ2-3; D unresolved. Germline V gives CDR1 SNHLY, CDR2 FYNNEI. V dropped 3 bases and J dropped 4 bases, with 11 bases sitting between them. This CDR3 contains 14 residues. Written as DNA, the CDR3 is TGTGCCAGCAGTGACCAAGGGCTTGCAGATACGCAGTATTTT. This translates into CASSDQGLADTQYF. The whole variable domain, remainder taken from reference TRBV2 and TRBJ2-3, is EPEVTQTPSHQVTQMGQEVILRCVPISNHLYFYWYRQILGQKVEFLVSFYNNEISEKSEIFDDQFSVERPDGSNFTLKIRSTKLEDSAMYFCASSDQGLADTQYFGPGTRLTVL.

This clonotype was seen repeatedly, ten times or more. V is TRBV12-3 or TRBV12-4 and J is TRBJ2-1; D call uncertain. V lost 6 bases and J 2 bases, leaving 11 bases between the germline ends. CDR3 length: 14 amino acids. The chain's CDR3 is CASSPFGAYNEQFF. The CDR3 DNA sequence: TGTGCCAGCAGCCCCTTTGGAGCCTACAATGAGCAGTTCTTC.

This clonotype was detected only a few times. This rearrangement joins TRBV6-1 to TRBJ1-2, with 9 positions matching TRBD1. The CDR3 runs to 15 residues. After removal of 2 bases from V and 2 bases from J, the junction contained 3 bases not matched to a gene. From germline, CDR1 is MNHNS and CDR2 SASEGT. This chain's CDR3 is CASSERDRANYGYTF. The CDR3 nucleotides are TGTGCCAGCAGTGAAAGGGACAGGGCGAACTATGGCTACACCTTC.

CDR3 DNA: TGTGCCAGCAACTTGGGAACACTTGAGGGGATGGCTTTCTTT. The encoded protein is CASNLGTLEGMAFF. The chain carries TRBV28 and TRBJ1-1; TRBD1 might be the D (5 bases). This CDR3 contains 14 residues. Looked up from germline, CDR1 is MDHEN and CDR2 is SYDVKM. The V and J ends lost 7 bases and 11 bases respectively, with 23 bases between them.

This clonotype was observed at least ten times. The chain combines TRBV27 with TRBJ2-2; 8 nucleotides match TRBD1. The CDR3 is 16 residues long. The V gene's germline CDR1 is MNHEY and CDR2 SMNVEV (reference sequence). The V gene end was trimmed by 4 bases and the J gene end by 4 bases; junction bases not matched to a gene: 8. The CDR3 here is CASSWGQVRGTGELFF. The CDR3 DNA reads TGTGCCAGCAGTTGGGGACAGGTTCGTGGCACCGGGGAGCTGTTTTTT.

This chain uses TRBV12-3 or TRBV12-4 with TRBJ1-5, with D uncertain. Trimming removed 5 bases from V and 3 bases from J, with 11 bases in between. This CDR3 is 14 amino acids long. CDR3 DNA sequence: TGTGCCAGCAGTCCAGGTCGGGCCAATCAGCCCCAGCATTTT. Amino acid sequence: CASSPGRANQPQHF.

This clonotype appeared many times. The chain carries TRBV20-1 and TRBJ2-5; 9 bases agree with TRBD2. CDR1 is DFQATT, CDR2 SNEGSKA, per germline (reference sequence). The CDR3 is 13 residues long. Unmatched junction bases numbered 3, after V lost 1 base and J lost 6 bases. This CDR3 is CSARVAGAQTQYF. The DNA of the CDR3 is TGCAGTGCTAGAGTAGCGGGGGCCCAGACCCAGTACTTC.

There are many counts of this clonotype. The chain has TRBV24-1 and TRBJ2-2; D gene uncertain. Per the germline V gene, CDR1 is KGHDR and CDR2 is SFDVKD. The CDR3 length is 17 residues. Trimming removed 2 bases at V and 3 bases at J, with 15 bases between. CDR3 coding DNA: TGTGCCACCAGTGATTCCGACCGCGAAGGGTACACCGGGGAGCTGTTTTTT. This encodes CATSDSDREGYTGELFF.

Worth noting for this clonotype: The junction shows a germline mismatch at one end, possibly a read error. The gene calls are TRBV20-1 and TRBJ2-3, with 10 bases lining up with TRBD2. The CDR3 is 18 amino acids. CDR1 DFQATT and CDR2 SNEGSKA come from the germline V gene (reference sequence). CDR3 in amino acids: CCARDPGLAGGNTDTQYF. The CDR3 bases are TGCTGTGCTAGAGATCCGGGCTTAGCGGGGGGTAACACAGATACGCAGTATTTT.

This clonotype was picked up many times. The V call is TRBV5-1, the J call TRBJ2-1; D is possibly TRBD2 (7 bases). Germline V gives CDR1 SGHRS, CDR2 YFSETQ. CDR3 size: 17 residues. Trimming shortened V by 0 bases and J by 4 bases, and 17 bases separated the two germline ends. The CDR3 region is CASSLGEVRGRYNEQFF. In DNA, the CDR3 is TGCGCCAGCAGCTTGGGAGAGGTGCGGGGGCGTTACAATGAGCAGTTCTTC. The whole variable domain, filled in from reference TRBV5-1 and TRBJ2-1, reads KAGVTQTPRYLIKTRGQQVTLSCSPISGHRSVSWYQQTPGQGLQFLFEYFSETQRNKGNFPGRFSGRQFSNSRSEMNVSTLELGDSALYLCASSLGEVRGRYNEQFFGPGTRLTVL.

This clonotype was recorded at least ten times. This CDR3 is CASSAGLANEQFF. The CDR3, as DNA: TGTGCCAGCAGCGCGGGACTAGCTAATGAGCAGTTCTTC. The genes are TRBV12-3 or TRBV12-4 and TRBJ2-1; 9 bases agree with TRBD2. This CDR3 is built from 13 residues. The ends lost 6 bases at V and 7 bases at J; junction bases unmatched: 4.

This clonotype was counted at least ten times. The chain employs TRBV5-1 and TRBJ2-2; D ambiguous. The CDR3 is 15 amino acids. Trimming took 5 bases from V and 2 from J, leaving 13 bases between them. Per germline, CDR1 SGHRS and CDR2 YFSETQ. CDR3 protein: CASSITPGNTGELFF. CDR3 DNA: TGCGCCAGCAGTATCACACCGGGTAACACCGGGGAGCTGTTTTTT.

The chain recombines TRBV18 with TRBJ1-1; TRBD1 might be the D (6 bases). V shed 2 bases and J shed 2 bases, with 15 bases lying between them. The germline gives CDR1 KGHSH, CDR2 LQKENI. CDR3 length: 16 residues. DNA of the CDR3: TGTGCCAGCTCACCAATGCGGGGGGCAACAAACACTGAAGCTTTCTTT. Amino acid sequence: CASSPMRGATNTEAFF.

This clonotype has at least ten counts. The V and J genes are TRBV20-1 and TRBJ2-1; TRBD2 agrees at 15 bases. V lost 1 base and J lost 6; bases outside the gene matches: 10. The CDR3 length is 18 residues. CDR1 is DFQATT, CDR2 SNEGSKA, per germline (reference sequence). The CDR3 nucleotides are TGCAGTGCTAGAGCTATAGGACTAGCGGGGGGGCCGTTCAATGAGCAGTTCTTC. Its translation is CSARAIGLAGGPFNEQFF.

Ten or more counts support this clonotype. CDR3 sequence (DNA): TGTGCCAGCAGTCCAGGGATCGAGACCCAGTACTTC. Translation gives CASSPGIETQYF. This chain joins TRBV12-3 or TRBV12-4 and TRBJ2-5; D may be TRBD1 (5 bases). There are 12 residues in the CDR3. V shed 5 bases and J shed 5 bases, with 9 bases lying between them.

The chain has TRBV19 and TRBJ1-5; no firm D call. The V end was cut by 5 bases, the J end by 5 bases, with 19 bases between. Germline lookup yields CDR1 LNHDA and CDR2 SQIVND (reference sequence). The CDR3 loop spans 16 amino acids. CDR3 coding DNA: TGTGCCAGTAGTGGGCCGGGAGTGGCAGCTGATCAGCCCCAGCATTTT. This gives the protein CASSGPGVAADQPQHF.

The chain links TRBV20-1 to TRBJ1-1, with TRBD1 matching over 9 bases. CDR1 and CDR2 from the germline V gene are DFQATT and SNEGSKA (reference sequence). The CDR3 loop spans 13 amino acids. Trimming removed 5 bases from V and 6 bases from J; junction bases left unmatched: 7. CDR3: CSAPVDRGAEAFF. DNA of the CDR3: TGCAGTGCTCCAGTAGACAGGGGGGCTGAAGCTTTCTTT.